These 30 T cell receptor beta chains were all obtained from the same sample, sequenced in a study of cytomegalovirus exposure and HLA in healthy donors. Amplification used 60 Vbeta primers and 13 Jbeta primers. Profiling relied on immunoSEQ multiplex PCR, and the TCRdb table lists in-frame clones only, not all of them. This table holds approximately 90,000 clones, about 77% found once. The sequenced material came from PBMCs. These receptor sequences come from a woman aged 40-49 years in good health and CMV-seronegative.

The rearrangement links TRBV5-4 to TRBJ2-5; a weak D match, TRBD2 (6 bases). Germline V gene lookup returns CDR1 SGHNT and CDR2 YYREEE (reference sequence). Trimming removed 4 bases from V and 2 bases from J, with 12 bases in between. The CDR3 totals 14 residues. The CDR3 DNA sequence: TGTGCCAGCAGCGGACCCCGGGAGCAAGAGACCCAGTACTTC. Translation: CASSGPREQETQYF.

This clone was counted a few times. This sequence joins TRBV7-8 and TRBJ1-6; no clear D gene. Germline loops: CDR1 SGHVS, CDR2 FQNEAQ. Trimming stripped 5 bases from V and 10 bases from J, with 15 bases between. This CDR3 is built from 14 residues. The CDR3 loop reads CASSLVPVASPLHF. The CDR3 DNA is TGTGCCAGCAGCCTAGTCCCGGTTGCCTCACCCCTCCACTTT.

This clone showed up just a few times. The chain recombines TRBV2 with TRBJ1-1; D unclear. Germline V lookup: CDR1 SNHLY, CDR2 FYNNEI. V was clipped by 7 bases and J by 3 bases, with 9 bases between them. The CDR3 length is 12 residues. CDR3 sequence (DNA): TGTGCCAGCACGGATGAGGACACTGAAGCTTTCTTT. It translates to CASTDEDTEAFF. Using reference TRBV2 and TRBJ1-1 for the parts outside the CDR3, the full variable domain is EPEVTQTPSHQVTQMGQEVILRCVPISNHLYFYWYRQILGQKVEFLVSFYNNEISEKSEIFDDQFSVERPDGSNFTLKIRSTKLEDSAMYFCASTDEDTEAFFGQGTRLTVV.

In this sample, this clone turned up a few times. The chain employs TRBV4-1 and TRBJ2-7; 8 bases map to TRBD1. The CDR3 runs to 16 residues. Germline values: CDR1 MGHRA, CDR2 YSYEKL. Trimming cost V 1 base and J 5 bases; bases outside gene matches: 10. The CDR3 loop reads CASSQGQGSAAHEQYF. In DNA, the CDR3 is TGCGCCAGCAGCCAAGGACAGGGGAGCGCGGCCCACGAGCAGTACTTC.

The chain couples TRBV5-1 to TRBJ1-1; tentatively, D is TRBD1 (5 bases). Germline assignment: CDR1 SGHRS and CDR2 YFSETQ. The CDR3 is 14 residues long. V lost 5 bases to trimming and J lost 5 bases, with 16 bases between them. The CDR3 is CASRPQSRGTEAFF. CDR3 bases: TGCGCCAGCAGACCCCAGTCGCGGGGGACTGAAGCTTTCTTT.

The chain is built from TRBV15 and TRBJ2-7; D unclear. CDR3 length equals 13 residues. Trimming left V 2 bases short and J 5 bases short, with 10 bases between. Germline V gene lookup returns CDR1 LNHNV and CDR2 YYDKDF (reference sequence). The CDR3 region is CATSRSPGDEQYF. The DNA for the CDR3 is TGTGCCACCAGCAGATCCCCGGGTGACGAGCAGTACTTC.

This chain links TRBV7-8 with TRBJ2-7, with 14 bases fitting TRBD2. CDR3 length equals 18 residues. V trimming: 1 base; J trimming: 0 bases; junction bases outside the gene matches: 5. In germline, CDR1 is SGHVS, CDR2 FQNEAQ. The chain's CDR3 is CASSLGTSGGLSSYEQYF. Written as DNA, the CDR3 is TGTGCCAGCAGCTTAGGGACTAGCGGGGGGCTAAGCTCCTACGAGCAGTACTTC.

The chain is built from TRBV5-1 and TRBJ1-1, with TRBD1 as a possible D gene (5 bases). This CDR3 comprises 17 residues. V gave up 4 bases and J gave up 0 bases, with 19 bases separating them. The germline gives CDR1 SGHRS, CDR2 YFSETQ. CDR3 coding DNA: TGCGCCAGCAGCCGCACAACCCAGACAGTTTTGAACACTGAAGCTTTCTTT. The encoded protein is CASSRTTQTVLNTEAFF.

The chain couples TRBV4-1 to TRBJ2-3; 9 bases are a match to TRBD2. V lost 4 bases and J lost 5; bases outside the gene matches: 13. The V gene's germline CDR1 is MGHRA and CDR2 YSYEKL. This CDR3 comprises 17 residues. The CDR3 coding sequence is TGCGCCAGCAGCCTAATCGCGGGGGGGGCCTGGGAAGATACGCAGTATTTT. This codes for CASSLIAGGAWEDTQYF.

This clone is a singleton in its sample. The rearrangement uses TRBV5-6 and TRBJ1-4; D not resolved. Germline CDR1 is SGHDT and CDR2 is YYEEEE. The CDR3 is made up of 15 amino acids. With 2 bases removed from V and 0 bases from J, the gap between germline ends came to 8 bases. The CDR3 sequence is CASSLSGATNEKLFF. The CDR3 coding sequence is TGTGCCAGCAGCTTATCCGGAGCAACTAATGAAAAACTGTTTTTT.

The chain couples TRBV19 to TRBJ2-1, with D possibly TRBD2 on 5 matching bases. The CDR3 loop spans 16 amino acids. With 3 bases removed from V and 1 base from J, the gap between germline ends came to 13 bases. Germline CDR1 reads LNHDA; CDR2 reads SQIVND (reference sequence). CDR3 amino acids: CASSIESRGSYNEQFF. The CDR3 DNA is TGTGCCAGTAGTATTGAGTCCCGAGGGTCCTACAATGAGCAGTTCTTC.

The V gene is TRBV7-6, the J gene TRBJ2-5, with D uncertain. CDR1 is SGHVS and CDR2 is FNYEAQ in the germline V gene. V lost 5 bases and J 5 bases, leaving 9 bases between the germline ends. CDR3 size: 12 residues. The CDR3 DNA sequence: TGTGCCAGCAGCCCTAGTCAGGAGACCCAGTACTTC. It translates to CASSPSQETQYF.

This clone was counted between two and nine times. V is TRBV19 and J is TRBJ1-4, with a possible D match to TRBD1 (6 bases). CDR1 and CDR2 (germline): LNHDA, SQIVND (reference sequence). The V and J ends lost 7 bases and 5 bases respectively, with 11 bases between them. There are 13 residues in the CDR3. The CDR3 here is CASMYRANEKLFF. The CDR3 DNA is TGTGCCAGTATGTACAGGGCGAATGAAAAACTGTTTTTT.

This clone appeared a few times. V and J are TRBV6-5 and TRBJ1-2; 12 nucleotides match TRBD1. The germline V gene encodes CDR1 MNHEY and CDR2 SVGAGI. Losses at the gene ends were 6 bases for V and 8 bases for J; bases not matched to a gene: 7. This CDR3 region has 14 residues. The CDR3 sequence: CASRTGTGGEGYTF. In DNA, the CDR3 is TGTGCCAGCAGGACCGGGACAGGGGGCGAGGGCTACACCTTC.

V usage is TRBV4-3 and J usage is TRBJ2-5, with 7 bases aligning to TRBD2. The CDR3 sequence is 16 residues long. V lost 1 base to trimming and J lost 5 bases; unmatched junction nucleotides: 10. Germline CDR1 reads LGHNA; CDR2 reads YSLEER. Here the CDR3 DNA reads TGCGCCAGCAGCCAAGGAATGACTAGCCGGCGGGAGACCCAGTACTTC. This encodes CASSQGMTSRRETQYF.

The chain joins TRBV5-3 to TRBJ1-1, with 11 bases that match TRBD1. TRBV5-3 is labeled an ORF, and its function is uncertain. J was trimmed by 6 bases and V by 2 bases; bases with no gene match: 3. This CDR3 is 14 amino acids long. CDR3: CARSFGQGAAEAFF. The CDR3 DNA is TGTGCCAGAAGCTTCGGACAGGGGGCCGCTGAAGCTTTCTTT.

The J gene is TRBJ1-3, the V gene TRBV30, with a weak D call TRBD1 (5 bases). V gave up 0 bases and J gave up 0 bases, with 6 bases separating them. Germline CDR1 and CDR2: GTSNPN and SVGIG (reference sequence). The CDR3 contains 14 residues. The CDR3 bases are TGTGCCTGGAGTGTAGGGGTCTCTGGAAACACCATATATTTT. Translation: CAWSVGVSGNTIYF. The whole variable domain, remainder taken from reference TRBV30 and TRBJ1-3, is SQTIHQWPATLVQPVGSPLSLECTVEGTSNPNLYWYRQAAGRGLQLLFYSVGIGQISSEVPQNLSASRPQDRQFILSSKKLLLSDSGFYLCAWSVGVSGNTIYFGEGSWLTVV.

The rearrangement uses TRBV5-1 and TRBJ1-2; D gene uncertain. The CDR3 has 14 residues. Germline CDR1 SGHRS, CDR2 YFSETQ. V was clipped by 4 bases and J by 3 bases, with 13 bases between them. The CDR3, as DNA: TGCGCCAGCAGCAGGGAGGGTGGCGACTATGGCTACACCTTC. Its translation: CASSREGGDYGYTF.

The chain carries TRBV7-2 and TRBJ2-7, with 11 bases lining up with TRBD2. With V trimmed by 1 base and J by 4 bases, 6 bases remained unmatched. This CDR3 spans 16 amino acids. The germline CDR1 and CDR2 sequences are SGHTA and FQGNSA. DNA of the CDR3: TGTGCCAGCAGCTTAGTAGCGGGGGGGCGGGGATACGAGCAGTACTTC. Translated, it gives CASSLVAGGRGYEQYF. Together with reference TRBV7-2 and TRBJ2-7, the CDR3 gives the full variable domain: GAGVSQSPSNKVTEKGKDVELRCDPISGHTALYWYRQSLGQGLEFLIYFQGNSAPDKSGLPSDRFSAERTGGSVSTLTIQRTQQEDSAVYLCASSLVAGGRGYEQYFGPGTRLTVT.

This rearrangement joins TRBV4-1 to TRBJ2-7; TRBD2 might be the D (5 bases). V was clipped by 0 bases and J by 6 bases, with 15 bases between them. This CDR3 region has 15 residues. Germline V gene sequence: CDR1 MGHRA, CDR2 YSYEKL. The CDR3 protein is CASSQEGRIGPEQYF. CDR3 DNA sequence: TGCGCCAGCAGCCAAGAGGGGAGAATTGGCCCCGAGCAGTACTTC.

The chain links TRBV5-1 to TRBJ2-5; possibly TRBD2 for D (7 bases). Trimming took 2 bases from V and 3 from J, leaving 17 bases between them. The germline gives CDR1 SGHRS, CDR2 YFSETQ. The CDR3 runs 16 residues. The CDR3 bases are TGCGCCAGCAGCTTCGGTCTGGCGGGGGACAAAGAGACCCAGTACTTC. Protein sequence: CASSFGLAGDKETQYF.

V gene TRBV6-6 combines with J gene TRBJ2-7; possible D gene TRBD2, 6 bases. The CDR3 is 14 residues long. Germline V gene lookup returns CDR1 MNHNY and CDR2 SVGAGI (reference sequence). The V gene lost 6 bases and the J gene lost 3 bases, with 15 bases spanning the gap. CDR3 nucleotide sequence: TGTGCCAGCAGCTTCTTTACGGGGGTCTACGAGCAGTACTTC. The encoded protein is CASSFFTGVYEQYF.

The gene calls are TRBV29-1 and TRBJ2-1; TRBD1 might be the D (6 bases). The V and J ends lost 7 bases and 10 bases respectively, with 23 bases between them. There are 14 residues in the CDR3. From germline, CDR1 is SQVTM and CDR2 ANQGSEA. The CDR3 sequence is CSEMDRLSFGEQFF. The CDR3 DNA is TGCAGCGAGATGGACAGACTTTCGTTCGGAGAGCAGTTCTTC.

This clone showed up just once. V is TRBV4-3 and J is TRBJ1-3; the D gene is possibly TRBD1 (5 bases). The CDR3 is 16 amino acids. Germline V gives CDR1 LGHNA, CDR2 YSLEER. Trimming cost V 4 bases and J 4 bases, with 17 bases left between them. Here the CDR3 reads CASSPDPRAGGNTIYF. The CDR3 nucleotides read TGCGCCAGCAGCCCTGACCCCAGGGCAGGGGGAAACACCATATATTTT.

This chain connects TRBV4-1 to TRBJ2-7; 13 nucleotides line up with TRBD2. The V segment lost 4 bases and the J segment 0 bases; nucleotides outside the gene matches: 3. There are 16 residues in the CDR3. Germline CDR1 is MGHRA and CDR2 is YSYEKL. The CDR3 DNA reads TGCGCCAGCAGCCTCAGGACTAGCGGGAGCTCCTACGAGCAGTACTTC. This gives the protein CASSLRTSGSSYEQYF.

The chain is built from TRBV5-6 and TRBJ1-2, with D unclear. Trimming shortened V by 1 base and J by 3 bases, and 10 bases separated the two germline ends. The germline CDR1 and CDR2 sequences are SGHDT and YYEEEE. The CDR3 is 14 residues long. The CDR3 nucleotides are TGTGCCAGCAGCTTGCGCTGGACTCACTATGGCTACACCTTC. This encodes CASSLRWTHYGYTF.

In DNA, the CDR3 is TGCGCCAGCAGCAGCGGGGGTTGGTCTGGGGCCAACGTCCTGACTTTC. Its protein is CASSSGGWSGANVLTF. This rearrangement joins TRBV5-1 to TRBJ2-6; 8 bases are a match to TRBD2. This CDR3 is 16 amino acids long. V lost 4 bases to trimming and J lost 1 base; unmatched junction nucleotides: 4. Germline V gene data show CDR1 as SGHRS and CDR2 as YFSETQ.

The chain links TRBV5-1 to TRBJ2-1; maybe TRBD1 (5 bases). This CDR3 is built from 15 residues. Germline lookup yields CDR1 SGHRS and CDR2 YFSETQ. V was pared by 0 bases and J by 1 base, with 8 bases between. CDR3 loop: CASSLGTLSYNEQFF. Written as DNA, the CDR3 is TGCGCCAGCAGCTTGGGGACACTTTCCTACAATGAGCAGTTCTTC. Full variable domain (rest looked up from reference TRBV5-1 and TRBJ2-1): KAGVTQTPRYLIKTRGQQVTLSCSPISGHRSVSWYQQTPGQGLQFLFEYFSETQRNKGNFPGRFSGRQFSNSRSEMNVSTLELGDSALYLCASSLGTLSYNEQFFGPGTRLTVL.

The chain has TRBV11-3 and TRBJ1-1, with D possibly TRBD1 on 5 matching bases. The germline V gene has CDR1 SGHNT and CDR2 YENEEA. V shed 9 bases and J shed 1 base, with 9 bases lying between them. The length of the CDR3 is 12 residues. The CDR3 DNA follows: TGTGCCAGAAACGACAGGAACACTGAAGCTTTCTTT. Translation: CARNDRNTEAFF.

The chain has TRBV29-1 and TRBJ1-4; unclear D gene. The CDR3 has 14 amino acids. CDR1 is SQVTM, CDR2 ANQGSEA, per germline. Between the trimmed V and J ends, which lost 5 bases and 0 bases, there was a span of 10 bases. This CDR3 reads CSVRVESTNEKLFF. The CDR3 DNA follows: TGCAGCGTTCGAGTTGAATCAACTAATGAAAAACTGTTTTTT.